This is a list of T cell receptor beta chains from one sample in a study of blood T cell repertoires in COVID-19. Clones were read by immunoSEQ multiplex PCR, and TCRdb kept only the in-frame ones, dropping some. The sample lists roughly 130,000 clones; less than 90% were seen once. The source material was PBMCs or T cells enriched from blood (not recorded which). All receptors derive from a man in his forties with acute COVID-19. The CDR3 runs from the conserved cysteine through the conserved F or W. The D gene is left open where the match is weak. Size tells how often a clone was seen (once, few, many) or the class of an expanded clone, and some rows leave it out.

TRBV9	TRBJ1-2	.	.	TGTGCCAGCAGCGTAGTTGAGAGGTCTGGCTACACCTTC	CASSVVERSGYTF
TRBV19	TRBJ1-3	.	.	TGTGCCAGTAGACAGGACTCTGGAAACACCATATATTTT	CASRQDSGNTIYF
TRBV4-1	TRBJ1-1	.	.	TGCGCCAGCAGCCCCCCTTGGAGCAGGGAAAATGAAGCTTTCTTT	CASSPPWSRENEAFF
TRBV5-4	TRBJ2-2	.	.	TGTGCCAGCAGCTCCCCGACTCCTAACACCGGGGAGCTGTTTTTT	CASSSPTPNTGELFF
TRBV7-6	TRBJ1-4	.	.	TGTGCCAGTTCGTCGGGTCGTGGTGAAAAACTGTTTTTT	CASSSGRGEKLFF
TRBV7-8	TRBJ1-5	TRBD1	.	TGTGCCAGCAGCAATCGACAGGGGACGCAGCCCCAGCATTTT	CASSNRQGTQPQHF
TRBV15	TRBJ2-5	.	.	TGTGCCACCAGCAGAGACCAACTAGGGATGGGGGAGACCCAGTACTTC	CATSRDQLGMGETQYF
TRBV7-6	TRBJ2-2	TRBD1	.	TGTGCCAGCAGCATCGGACAGGCTGACACCGGGGAGCTGTTTTTT	CASSIGQADTGELFF
TRBV3-1/TRBV3-2	TRBJ2-5	TRBD1	.	TGTGCCAGCAGCCCCAGGGGGGAGACCCAGTACTTC	CASSPRGETQYF
TRBV5-1	TRBJ2-1	TRBD2	.	TGCGCCAGCAGCTTGGTGGCGGGAGACAACAATGAGCAGTTCTTC	CASSLVAGDNNEQFF
TRBV19	TRBJ2-1	TRBD2	.	TGTGCCAGTAGTATAGCGCTAGCGGGAGGGAGGGAGCAGTTCTTC	CASSIALAGGREQFF
TRBV4-3	TRBJ2-6	.	.	TGCGCCAGCAGCCAGGCCTACCACCCCGCGAGCGTAGAGAGCTCTGGGGCCAACGTCCTGACTTTC	CASSQAYHPASVESSGANVLTF
TRBV5-4	TRBJ1-2	TRBD1	.	TGTGCCAGCAGCAAGGACAGGGTAGGGGGTGGCTACACCTTC	CASSKDRVGGGYTF
TRBV2	TRBJ2-5	.	.	TGTGCCAGCAGTGATCAGGGGCAAGAGACCCAGTACTTC	CASSDQGQETQYF
TRBV2	TRBJ2-2	.	once	TGTGCCAGCAGTGAGGGCAGGGTAGACACCGGGGAGCTGTTTTTT	CASSEGRVDTGELFF
TRBV5-1	TRBJ2-3	TRBD1	.	TGCGCCAGCAGCCCGAACCGGGACAGCAGCACAGATACGCAGTATTTT	CASSPNRDSSTDTQYF
TRBV6-4	TRBJ2-7	TRBD2	few	TGTGCCAGCAGTGACATGGGACGGGAGGACTACGAGCAGTACTTC	CASSDMGREDYEQYF
TRBV27	TRBJ2-1	TRBD2	.	TGTGCCAGCAGTTTATCAGGCGGGGGACTAGCTTTCGTCGAGCAGTTCTTC	CASSLSGGGLAFVEQFF
TRBV30	TRBJ1-6	.	.	TGTGCCTGGAGTGCCACCGGGAATAATTCACCCCTCCACTTT	CAWSATGNNSPLHF
TRBV5-1	TRBJ1-6	.	once	TGCGCCAGCAGCTTGTTCATACCGGGAGCCGCCGAGCATAATTCACCCCTCCACTTT	CASSLFIPGAAEHNSPLHF
TRBV28	TRBJ2-2	TRBD2	.	TGTGCCAGCAGTCCTACGGGACTAGTGTCCGGGGAGCTGTTTTTT	CASSPTGLVSGELFF
TRBV6-5	TRBJ1-1	TRBD1	once	TGTGCCAGCAGGACTGGACAGGGGGACACTGAAGCTTTCTTT	CASRTGQGDTEAFF
TRBV7-8	TRBJ2-1	TRBD1	.	TGTGCCAGCAGCTTACGACAGGGGGTTGCCAATGAGCAGTTCTTC	CASSLRQGVANEQFF
TRBV24-1	TRBJ2-2	.	once	TGTGCCACCAGTGGGACAGTGCCACCGAGGGAGCTGTTTTTT	CATSGTVPPRELFF
TRBV10-1	TRBJ2-3	.	.	TGCGCCAGCAGTGTGGCAGGGGCAGATACGCAGTATTTT	CASSVAGADTQYF
TRBV7-2	TRBJ2-7	.	.	TGTGCCAGCAGCTTAGCGGGGGCTGGGTACGAGCAGTACTTC	CASSLAGAGYEQYF
TRBV19	TRBJ2-2	.	.	TGTGCCAGTAGTTTACTCGGGGCCGGGGAGCTGTTTTTT	CASSLLGAGELFF
TRBV18	TRBJ1-5	.	.	TGTGCCAGCTCACCACCAGGGGACAATCAGCCCCAGCATTTT	CASSPPGDNQPQHF